This is a list of T cell receptor beta chains from one sample in a study of blood T cell repertoires in COVID-19. Data came from immunoSEQ multiplex PCR; TCRdb stores just in-frame clones and leaves some out. The profile covers roughly 200,000 clones, with over 75% appearing a single time and around 8% taken by the ten largest. The sample consisted of peripheral blood. All receptors derive from a woman of 80 years or more with acute or convalescent COVID-19. The CDR3 runs from the conserved cysteine through the conserved F or W. D genes are given only for firm matches. Rows give clone size only sometimes, using once, few, many, or a class for an expanded clone.

cdr3_aa: CASSLGASNEKLFF; cdr3_nt: TGCGCCAGCAGCTTGGGGGCCTCTAATGAAAAACTGTTTTTT; v_call: TRBV5-1; j_call: TRBJ1-4; clone_size: -; d_call: -
cdr3_aa: CASSEALRQGKDF; cdr3_nt: TGTGCCAGCAGTGAAGCGCTAAGGCAGGGGAAAGATTTT; v_call: TRBV2; j_call: TRBJ1-5; clone_size: -; d_call: -
cdr3_aa: CASTQSWGGGQPQHF; cdr3_nt: TGTGCCAGCACCCAAAGTTGGGGGGGTGGTCAGCCCCAGCATTTT; v_call: TRBV6-5; j_call: TRBJ1-5; clone_size: -; d_call: -
cdr3_aa: CASSPFVDSVNYGYTF; cdr3_nt: TGTGCCAGCTCACCCTTTGTCGACAGCGTAAACTATGGCTACACCTTC; v_call: TRBV18; j_call: TRBJ1-2; clone_size: -; d_call: -
cdr3_aa: CASSQGERTEAFF; cdr3_nt: TGTGCCAGCTCACAGGGGGAGAGGACTGAAGCTTTCTTT; v_call: TRBV18; j_call: TRBJ1-1; clone_size: -; d_call: -
cdr3_aa: CASSYYRGTEAFF; cdr3_nt: TGTGCCAGCAGTTACTACCGGGGGACTGAAGCTTTCTTT; v_call: TRBV6-5; j_call: TRBJ1-1; clone_size: once; d_call: -
cdr3_aa: CASSLTGTGKLRDSPLHF; cdr3_nt: TGCGCCAGCAGCTTAACCGGGACAGGGAAACTGAGGGACTCACCCCTCCACTTT; v_call: TRBV5-1; j_call: TRBJ1-6; clone_size: -; d_call: TRBD1
cdr3_aa: CASSPGLAGPDTQYF; cdr3_nt: TGTGCCAGCAGCCCAGGGCTAGCGGGTCCAGATACGCAGTATTTT; v_call: TRBV7-3; j_call: TRBJ2-3; clone_size: -; d_call: TRBD2
cdr3_aa: CASSLTSGGTGELFF; cdr3_nt: TGTGCCAGCAGCCTTACTAGCGGTGGCACCGGGGAGCTGTTTTTT; v_call: TRBV6-4; j_call: TRBJ2-2; clone_size: -; d_call: TRBD2
cdr3_aa: CASSLEVGHSNTEAFF; cdr3_nt: TGCGCCAGCAGCTTGGAGGTAGGACACTCGAACACTGAAGCTTTCTTT; v_call: TRBV5-1; j_call: TRBJ1-1; clone_size: -; d_call: -
cdr3_aa: CASSVTRGGEKLFF; cdr3_nt: TGTGCCAGCAGTGTAACGAGGGGAGGCGAAAAACTGTTTTTT; v_call: TRBV7-2; j_call: TRBJ1-4; clone_size: -; d_call: -
cdr3_aa: CASSLAGYREETQYF; cdr3_nt: TGTGCCAGCAGCTTAGCGGGGTATAGGGAAGAGACCCAGTACTTC; v_call: TRBV11-2; j_call: TRBJ2-5; clone_size: -; d_call: -
cdr3_aa: CASTKGAGARNEQFF; cdr3_nt: TGTGCCAGCACCAAAGGGGCAGGGGCGAGAAATGAGCAGTTCTTC; v_call: TRBV6-5; j_call: TRBJ2-1; clone_size: few; d_call: -
cdr3_aa: CAWTGLAGSEQFF; cdr3_nt: TGTGCCTGGACGGGACTAGCGGGGAGTGAGCAGTTCTTC; v_call: TRBV30; j_call: TRBJ2-1; clone_size: -; d_call: TRBD2
cdr3_aa: CASSIRGQGNEKLFF; cdr3_nt: TGTGCCAGTAGTATTCGGGGACAGGGAAATGAAAAACTGTTTTTT; v_call: TRBV19; j_call: TRBJ1-4; clone_size: -; d_call: TRBD1
cdr3_aa: CASSQGTDNEQFF; cdr3_nt: TGTGCCAGCAGCCAAGGAACGGACAATGAGCAGTTCTTC; v_call: TRBV3-1/TRBV3-2; j_call: TRBJ2-1; clone_size: -; d_call: -
cdr3_aa: CASSETGGVYGYTF; cdr3_nt: TGTGCCAGCAGCGAAACAGGGGGCGTCTATGGCTACACCTTC; v_call: TRBV3-1/TRBV3-2; j_call: TRBJ1-2; clone_size: few; d_call: TRBD1
cdr3_aa: CASSPPTRTQYF; cdr3_nt: TGCGCCAGCAGCCCCCCAACTAGGACCCAGTACTTC; v_call: TRBV5-1; j_call: TRBJ2-5; clone_size: -; d_call: -
cdr3_aa: CASSLAGGAGELFF; cdr3_nt: TGCGCCAGCAGCTTGGCCGGGGGGGCCGGGGAGCTGTTTTTT; v_call: TRBV5-1; j_call: TRBJ2-2; clone_size: few; d_call: TRBD2
cdr3_aa: CASSPSGGPYEQFF; cdr3_nt: TGTGCCAGCAGCCCGAGCGGGGGGCCATACGAGCAGTTCTTC; v_call: TRBV7-2; j_call: TRBJ2-1; clone_size: few; d_call: TRBD2
cdr3_aa: CASSIGYQGNQPQHF; cdr3_nt: TGTGCCAGTAGTATAGGGTATCAGGGGAATCAGCCCCAGCATTTT; v_call: TRBV19; j_call: TRBJ1-5; clone_size: -; d_call: -
cdr3_aa: CASSEGLGQGSGYTF; cdr3_nt: TGTGCCAGCAGTGAAGGGTTGGGTCAGGGTAGTGGCTACACCTTC; v_call: TRBV6-1; j_call: TRBJ1-2; clone_size: few; d_call: -
cdr3_aa: CASSDWASTYEQYF; cdr3_nt: TGTGCCAGCAGTGATTGGGCTAGCACCTACGAGCAGTACTTC; v_call: TRBV6-1; j_call: TRBJ2-7; clone_size: -; d_call: -